Given below is one T cell receptor beta chain in context. Antigen: not known. This entry is derived from a study of chemoradiotherapy in HPV16-positive cancers. Study results and caveats: Functional assays defining HPV-specific T cells used only two HPV16-positive patients.

Germline V gene sequence: CDR1 LNHNV, CDR2 YYDKDF (reference sequence). The V gene end was trimmed by 4 bases and the J gene end by 7 bases; junction bases not matched to a gene: 18. CDR3 length: 17 amino acids. Produced via immunoSEQ multiplex PCR; TCRdb's table is partial and in-frame only. This table has about 11,000 clones, around three quarters appearing once. The TCR sequence derives from a human donor with HPV-associated anogenital cancer. This rearrangement joins TRBV15 to TRBJ2-7, with TRBD2 matching over 8 bases. The biological material was taken from a patient who underwent chemoradiotherapy. The CDR3 DNA follows: TGTGCCACCAGCACCCTAAGGGGACGGGGGGGCCTGGGGGAGCAGTACTTC. As protein: CATSTLRGRGGLGEQYF.